This T cell receptor beta chain was identified during a study of blood T cell repertoires in COVID-19. Study background: Specimens from acute and convalescent COVID-19 originated in the United States, Italy and Spain. From T cells, B-cell-depleted T cells, or PBMCs came the material, which was cDNA or gDNA.

Under the authors' procedure: Using reference gene primer amplification, nucleated cell counts were estimated. Assay used: immunoSEQ multiplex PCR; TCRdb lists only in-frame clones, some missing. V and J calls and clone size come straight from that table; D and trimming were deduced from the DNA. This sample carries a few hundred thousand clones, about 86% of them seen once, and the ten largest clones take roughly 2%. The CDR3 loop spans 13 amino acids. CDR1 is SQVTM, CDR2 ANQGSEA, per germline. Notes on this clone: The junction differs from germline at one of its ends, possibly a read error.

This chain uses TRBV29-1 with TRBJ2-7, with 7 bases lining up with TRBD1. Sequenced sample: peripheral blood. This receptor was obtained from a woman aged 45-59 years with acute or convalescent COVID-19. CDR3 amino acids: CSAEGAGSFEQYF. In nucleotides, the CDR3 is TGCAGCGCCGAGGGGGCTGGATCCTTCGAGCAGTACTTC.